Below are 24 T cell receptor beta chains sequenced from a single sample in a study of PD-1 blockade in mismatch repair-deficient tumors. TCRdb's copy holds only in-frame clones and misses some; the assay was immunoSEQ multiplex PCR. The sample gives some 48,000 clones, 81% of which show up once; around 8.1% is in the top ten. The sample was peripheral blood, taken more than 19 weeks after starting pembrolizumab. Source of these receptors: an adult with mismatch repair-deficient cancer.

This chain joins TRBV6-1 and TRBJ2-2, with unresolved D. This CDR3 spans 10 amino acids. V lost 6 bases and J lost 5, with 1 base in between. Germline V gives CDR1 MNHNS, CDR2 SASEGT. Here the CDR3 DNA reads TGTGCCAGCAGGACCGGGGAGCTGTTTTTT. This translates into CASRTGELFF.

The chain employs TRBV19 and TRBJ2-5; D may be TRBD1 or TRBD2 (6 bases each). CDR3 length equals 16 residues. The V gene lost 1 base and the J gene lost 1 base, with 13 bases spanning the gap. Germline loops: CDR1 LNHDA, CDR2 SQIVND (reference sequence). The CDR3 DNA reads TGTGCCAGTAGTATAGCCCGGTGGGGGGCCCAAGAGACCCAGTACTTC. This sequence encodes CASSIARWGAQETQYF.

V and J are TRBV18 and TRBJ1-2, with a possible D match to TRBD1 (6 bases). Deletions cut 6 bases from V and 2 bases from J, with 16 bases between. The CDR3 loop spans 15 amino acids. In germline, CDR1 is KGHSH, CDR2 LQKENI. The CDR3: CASSQEKGGNYGYTF. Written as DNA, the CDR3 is TGTGCCAGCTCCCAGGAGAAGGGGGGCAACTATGGCTACACCTTC.

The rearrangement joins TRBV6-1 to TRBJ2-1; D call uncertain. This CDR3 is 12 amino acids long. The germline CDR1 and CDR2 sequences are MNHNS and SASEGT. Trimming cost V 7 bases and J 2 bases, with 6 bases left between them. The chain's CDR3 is CASTYTYNEQFF. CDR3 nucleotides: TGTGCCAGCACCTATACCTACAATGAGCAGTTCTTC.

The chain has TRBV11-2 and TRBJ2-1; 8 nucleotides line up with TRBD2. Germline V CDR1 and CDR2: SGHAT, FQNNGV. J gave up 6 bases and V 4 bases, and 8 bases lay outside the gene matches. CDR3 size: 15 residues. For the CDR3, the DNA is TGTGCCAGCAGCTGGGGGACTAGTGTAGCCAATGAGCAGTTCTTC. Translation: CASSWGTSVANEQFF.

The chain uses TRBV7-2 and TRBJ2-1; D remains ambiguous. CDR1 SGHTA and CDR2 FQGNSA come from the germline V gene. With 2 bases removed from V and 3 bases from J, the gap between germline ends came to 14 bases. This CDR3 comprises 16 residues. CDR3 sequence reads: CASSLISTLFYNEQFF. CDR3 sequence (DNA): TGTGCCAGCAGCTTAATCTCGACCCTCTTCTACAATGAGCAGTTCTTC.

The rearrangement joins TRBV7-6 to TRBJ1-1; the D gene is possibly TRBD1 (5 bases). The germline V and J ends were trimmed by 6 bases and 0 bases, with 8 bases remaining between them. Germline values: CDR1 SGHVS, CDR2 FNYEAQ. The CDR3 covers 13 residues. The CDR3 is CASRLGVNTEAFF. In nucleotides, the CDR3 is TGTGCCAGCAGACTAGGGGTGAACACTGAAGCTTTCTTT.

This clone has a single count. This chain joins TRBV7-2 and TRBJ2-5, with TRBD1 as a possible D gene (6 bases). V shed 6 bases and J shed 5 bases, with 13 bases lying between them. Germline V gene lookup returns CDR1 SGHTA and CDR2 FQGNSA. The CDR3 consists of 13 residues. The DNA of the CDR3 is TGTGCCAGCAGACTAGGGGGAGAGGAGACCCAGTACTTC. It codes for CASRLGGEETQYF.

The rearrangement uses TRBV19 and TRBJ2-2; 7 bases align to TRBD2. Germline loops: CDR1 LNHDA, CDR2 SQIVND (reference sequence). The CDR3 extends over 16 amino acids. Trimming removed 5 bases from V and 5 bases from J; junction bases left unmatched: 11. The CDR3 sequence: CASSSPLGGGTGELFF. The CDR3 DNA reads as TGTGCCAGTAGTTCCCCCCTCGGGGGAGGGACCGGGGAGCTGTTTTTT. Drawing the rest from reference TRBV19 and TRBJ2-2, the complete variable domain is DGGITQSPKYLFRKEGQNVTLSCEQNLNHDAMYWYRQDPGQGLRLIYYSQIVNDFQKGDIAEGYSVSREKKESFPLTVTSAQKNPTAFYLCASSSPLGGGTGELFFGEGSRLTVL.

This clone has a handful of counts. In DNA form, the CDR3 reads TGTGCCAGCAGTTTAGGGGCTAGCACCGGGGAGCTGTTTTTT. Protein: CASSLGASTGELFF. The V call is TRBV27, the J call TRBJ2-2; D is perhaps TRBD1 (5 bases). Germline V lookup: CDR1 MNHEY, CDR2 SMNVEV (reference sequence). V lost 2 bases and J 4 bases, leaving 8 bases between the germline ends. CDR3 length: 14 residues.

For the CDR3, the DNA is TGCGCCAGCACCCAGGGGGGACCTAATGAAAAACTGTTTTTT. As protein: CASTQGGPNEKLFF. The chain links TRBV5-1 to TRBJ1-4, with TRBD1 matching 7 bases. Germline CDR1 reads SGHRS; CDR2 reads YFSETQ. After removal of 6 bases from V and 3 bases from J, the junction contained 5 bases not matched to a gene. This CDR3 spans 14 amino acids.

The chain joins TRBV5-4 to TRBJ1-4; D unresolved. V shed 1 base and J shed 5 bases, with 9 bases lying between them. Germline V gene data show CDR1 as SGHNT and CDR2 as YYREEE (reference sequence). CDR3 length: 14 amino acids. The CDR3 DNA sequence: TGTGCCAGCAGCTTGACGGGAGTAAATGAAAAACTGTTTTTT. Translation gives CASSLTGVNEKLFF.

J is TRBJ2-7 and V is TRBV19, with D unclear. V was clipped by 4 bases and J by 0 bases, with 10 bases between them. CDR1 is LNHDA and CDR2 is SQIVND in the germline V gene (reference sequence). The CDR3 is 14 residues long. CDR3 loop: CASSSAASSYEQYF. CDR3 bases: TGTGCCAGTAGTAGCGCAGCTAGCTCCTACGAGCAGTACTTC. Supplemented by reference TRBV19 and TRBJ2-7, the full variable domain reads DGGITQSPKYLFRKEGQNVTLSCEQNLNHDAMYWYRQDPGQGLRLIYYSQIVNDFQKGDIAEGYSVSREKKESFPLTVTSAQKNPTAFYLCASSSAASSYEQYFGPGTRLTVT.

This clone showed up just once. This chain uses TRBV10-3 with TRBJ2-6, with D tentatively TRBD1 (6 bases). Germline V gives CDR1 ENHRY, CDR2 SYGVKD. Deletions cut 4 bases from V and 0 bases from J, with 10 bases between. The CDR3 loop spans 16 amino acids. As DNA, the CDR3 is TGTGCCATCAGTGGTACAGGGCACTCTGGGGCCAACGTCCTGACTTTC. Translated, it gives CAISGTGHSGANVLTF.

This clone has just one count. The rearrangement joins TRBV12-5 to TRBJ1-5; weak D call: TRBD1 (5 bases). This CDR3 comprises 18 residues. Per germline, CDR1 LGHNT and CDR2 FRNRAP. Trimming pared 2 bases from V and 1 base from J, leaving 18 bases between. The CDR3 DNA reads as TGTGCTAGTGGTTTGACGCTCGGCAGGGAGAGCAGCAATCAGCCCCAGCATTTT. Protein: CASGLTLGRESSNQPQHF.

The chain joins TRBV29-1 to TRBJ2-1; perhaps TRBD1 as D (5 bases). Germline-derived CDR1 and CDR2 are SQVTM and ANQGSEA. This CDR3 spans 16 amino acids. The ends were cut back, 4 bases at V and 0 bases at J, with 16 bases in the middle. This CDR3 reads CSVVRPGMGSYNEQFF. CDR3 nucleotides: TGCAGCGTTGTACGGCCAGGGATGGGCTCCTACAATGAGCAGTTCTTC.

CDR3 DNA: TGCGCCAGCAGCTTGGGACTGGATAGCTCCTACGAGCAGTACTTC. Its translation: CASSLGLDSSYEQYF. V and J are TRBV5-1 and TRBJ2-7; D uncertain. CDR1 and CDR2 (germline): SGHRS, YFSETQ. The CDR3 consists of 15 residues. Deletions cut 0 bases from V and 0 bases from J, with 10 bases between.

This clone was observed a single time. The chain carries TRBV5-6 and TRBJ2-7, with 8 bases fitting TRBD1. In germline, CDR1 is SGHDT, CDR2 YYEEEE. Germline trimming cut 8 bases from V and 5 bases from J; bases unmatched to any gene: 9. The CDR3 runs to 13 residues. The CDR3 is CASRTGHSNEQYF. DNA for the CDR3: TGTGCCAGTCGGACAGGGCATAGCAACGAGCAGTACTTC.

The CDR3 region is CASSLTFTDEQFF. The CDR3 nucleotides are TGCGCCAGCAGCTTGACGTTTACAGATGAGCAGTTCTTC. V usage is TRBV5-1 and J usage is TRBJ2-1; D remains ambiguous. Trimming removed 1 base at V and 8 bases at J, with 10 bases between. Germline V lookup: CDR1 SGHRS, CDR2 YFSETQ. The CDR3 has 13 amino acids.

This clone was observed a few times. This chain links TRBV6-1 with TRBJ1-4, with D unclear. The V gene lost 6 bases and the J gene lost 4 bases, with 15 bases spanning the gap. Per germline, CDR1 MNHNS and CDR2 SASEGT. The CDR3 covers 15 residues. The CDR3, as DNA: TGTGCCAGCAGATACGGGGAACGGAATAATGAAAAACTGTTTTTT. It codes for CASRYGERNNEKLFF.

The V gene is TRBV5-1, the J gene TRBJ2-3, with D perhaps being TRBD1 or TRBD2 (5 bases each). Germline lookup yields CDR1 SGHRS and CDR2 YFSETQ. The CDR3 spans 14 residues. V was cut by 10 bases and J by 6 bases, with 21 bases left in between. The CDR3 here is CASSQGGGMDTQYF. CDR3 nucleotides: TGCGCCTCCAGCCAGGGCGGAGGCATGGATACGCAGTATTTT.

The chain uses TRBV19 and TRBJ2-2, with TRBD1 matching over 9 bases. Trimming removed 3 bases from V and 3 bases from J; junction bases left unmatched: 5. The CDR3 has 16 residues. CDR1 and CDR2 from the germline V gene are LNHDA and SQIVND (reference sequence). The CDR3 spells CASSMGGQGYTGELFF. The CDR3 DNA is TGTGCCAGTAGTATGGGGGGACAGGGATACACCGGGGAGCTGTTTTTT. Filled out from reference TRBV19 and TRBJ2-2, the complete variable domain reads DGGITQSPKYLFRKEGQNVTLSCEQNLNHDAMYWYRQDPGQGLRLIYYSQIVNDFQKGDIAEGYSVSREKKESFPLTVTSAQKNPTAFYLCASSMGGQGYTGELFFGEGSRLTVL.

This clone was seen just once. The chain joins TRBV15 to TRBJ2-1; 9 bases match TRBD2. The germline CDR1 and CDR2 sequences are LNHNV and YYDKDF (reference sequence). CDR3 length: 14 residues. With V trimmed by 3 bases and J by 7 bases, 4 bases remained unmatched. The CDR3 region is CATSRAGGKNEQFF. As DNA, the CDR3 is TGTGCCACCAGCAGGGCGGGGGGGAAGAATGAGCAGTTCTTC.

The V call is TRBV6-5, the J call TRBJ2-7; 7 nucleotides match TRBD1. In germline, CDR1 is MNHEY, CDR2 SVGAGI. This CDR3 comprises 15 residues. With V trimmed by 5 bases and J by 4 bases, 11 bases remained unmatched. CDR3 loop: CASSGELGRGYEQYF. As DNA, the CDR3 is TGTGCCAGCAGTGGAGAATTGGGCAGGGGGTACGAGCAGTACTTC.